Described below is a single T cell receptor beta chain sequence and its context. The antigen is not known. V shed 4 bases and J 7 bases; nucleotides not matched to a gene: 12. The CDR3 has 15 amino acids. Per the germline V gene, CDR1 is MDHEN and CDR2 is SYDVKM. This entry is derived from a study of cytomegalovirus exposure and HLA in healthy donors. Study-level findings and limits: Most CMV-associated TCR beta chains were later found to appear HLA-restricted.

Use of 60 Vbeta and 13 Jbeta primers characterized the PCR. The data were produced by immunoSEQ multiplex PCR, yet TCRdb's version contains in-frame clones alone and is incomplete. The profile shows fewer than 200,000 clones, around 80% of them singletons. The chain combines TRBV28 with TRBJ1-2, with 7 positions matching TRBD1. The sequence came from a woman in her forties or fifties in good health and CMV-seropositive. Material: PBMCs. The CDR3 bases are TGTGCCAGCAGTTCCCCCAGCCGACAGGGTCTTGGCTACACCTTC. Translated, it gives CASSSPSRQGLGYTF.